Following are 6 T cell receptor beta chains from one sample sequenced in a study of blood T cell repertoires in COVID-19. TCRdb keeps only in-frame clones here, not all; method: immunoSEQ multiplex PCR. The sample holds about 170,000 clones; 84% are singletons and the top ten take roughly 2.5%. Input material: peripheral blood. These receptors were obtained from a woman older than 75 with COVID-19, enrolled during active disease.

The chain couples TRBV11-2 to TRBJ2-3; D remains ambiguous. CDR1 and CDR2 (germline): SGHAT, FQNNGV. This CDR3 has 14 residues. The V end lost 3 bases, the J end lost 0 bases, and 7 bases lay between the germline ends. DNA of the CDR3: TGTGCCAGCAGCTTGACTGAGAGCACAGATACGCAGTATTTT. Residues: CASSLTESTDTQYF.

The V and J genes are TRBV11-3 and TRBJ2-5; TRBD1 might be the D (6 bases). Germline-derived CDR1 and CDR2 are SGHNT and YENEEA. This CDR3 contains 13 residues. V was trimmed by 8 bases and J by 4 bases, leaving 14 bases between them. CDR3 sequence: CASAKQGGETQYF. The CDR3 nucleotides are TGTGCCAGCGCTAAACAGGGCGGAGAGACCCAGTACTTC.

CDR3 sequence: CASSPGPLERGRSPYEQYF. In DNA, the CDR3 is TGCGCCAGCAGCCCAGGCCCTCTAGAGAGGGGGCGGTCCCCCTACGAGCAGTACTTC. The V gene is TRBV4-1, the J gene TRBJ2-7; TRBD1 aligns across 7 bases. The CDR3 totals 19 residues. CDR1 is MGHRA and CDR2 is YSYEKL in the germline V gene. Unmatched junction bases numbered 20, after V lost 4 bases and J lost 2 bases.

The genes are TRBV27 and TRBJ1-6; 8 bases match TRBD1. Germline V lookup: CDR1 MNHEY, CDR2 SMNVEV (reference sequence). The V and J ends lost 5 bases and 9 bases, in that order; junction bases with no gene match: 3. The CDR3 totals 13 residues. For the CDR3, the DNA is TGTGCCAGCAGTCAGGGGGCTGGTTCACCCCTCCACTTT. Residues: CASSQGAGSPLHF.

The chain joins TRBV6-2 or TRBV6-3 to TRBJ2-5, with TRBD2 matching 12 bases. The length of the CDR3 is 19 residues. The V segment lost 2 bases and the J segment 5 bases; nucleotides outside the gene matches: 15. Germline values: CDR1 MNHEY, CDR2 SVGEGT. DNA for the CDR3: TGTGCCAGCAGTTACCCGTTATACCTAGCGGGGGGGTCGGATGAGACCCAGTACTTC. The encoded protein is CASSYPLYLAGGSDETQYF.

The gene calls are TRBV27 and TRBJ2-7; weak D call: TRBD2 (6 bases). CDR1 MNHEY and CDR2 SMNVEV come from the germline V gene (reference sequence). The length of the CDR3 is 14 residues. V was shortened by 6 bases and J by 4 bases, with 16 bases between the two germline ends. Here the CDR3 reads CASRYREPPYEQYF. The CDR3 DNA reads TGTGCCAGCAGATACCGGGAGCCGCCTTACGAGCAGTACTTC.